Listed below are T cell receptor beta chains from one sample, sequenced in a study of breast tumors, draining lymph nodes, adjacent tissues. TCRdb called the multiplex PCR reads again in MiXCR, with one record for every CDR3 protein. The sample records about 230,000 distinct CDR3 sequences, about 32% being singletons. Material: axillary lymph node tissue. The receptors here all came from a female donor with breast cancer. Some clones in this sample may be carry-over from other donors' samples. CDR3s include the opening cysteine and the closing phenylalanine or tryptophan. Each record gives: V gene, J gene, D gene, clone size, CDR3 length, CDR3 DNA, CDR3 protein. D genes are given only for firm matches. Rows may omit the clone size; those that give it use once, few, many or a size class.

V gene: TRBV7-3
J gene: TRBJ2-2
D gene: NA
clone size: many
CDR3 length: 15
CDR3 DNA: TGTGCCAGCAGCTTAGGGACATTAAACACCGGGGAGCTGTTTTTT
CDR3 protein: CASSLGTLNTGELFF

V gene: TRBV6-6
J gene: TRBJ1-5
D gene: NA
clone size: many
CDR3 length: 20
CDR3 DNA: TGTGCCAGCAGTTACTCGTGGGCACAGCCTCAAGTGGATAGCAATCAGCCCCAGCATTTT
CDR3 protein: CASSYSWAQPQVDSNQPQHF

V gene: TRBV10-3
J gene: TRBJ1-3
D gene: NA
clone size: NA
CDR3 length: 12
CDR3 DNA: TGCGCCATCAGTGAAAAGGGAAACACCGTATATTTT
CDR3 protein: CAISEKGNTVYF

V gene: TRBV20-1
J gene: TRBJ1-2
D gene: TRBD1
clone size: NA
CDR3 length: 13
CDR3 DNA: TGCAGTGCTCTCCTCGGACAGGGCTATGGCCACGCCTTC
CDR3 protein: CSALLGQGYGHAF

V gene: TRBV7-9
J gene: TRBJ1-6
D gene: TRBD1
clone size: NA
CDR3 length: 15
CDR3 DNA: TGTGCCAGCAGCTTATATGGGACAGGGACTTCACCCCTCCACTTT
CDR3 protein: CASSLYGTGTSPLHF

V gene: TRBV20-1
J gene: TRBJ2-5
D gene: NA
clone size: many
CDR3 length: 11
CDR3 DNA: TGCAGTGCTAGCTGGGGGCAGACCCAGTACTTC
CDR3 protein: CSASWGQTQYF

V gene: TRBV7-2
J gene: TRBJ2-5
D gene: NA
clone size: NA
CDR3 length: 15
CDR3 DNA: TGTGCCAGCAGCTTAGTTGGGGGCCGCCAAGAGACCCAGTACTTC
CDR3 protein: CASSLVGGRQETQYF

V gene: TRBV2
J gene: TRBJ2-2
D gene: NA
clone size: many
CDR3 length: 12
CDR3 DNA: TGTGCCAGCAGTGGACCCTTCGGGGAGCTGTTTTTT
CDR3 protein: CASSGPFGELFF

V gene: TRBV28
J gene: TRBJ2-5
D gene: TRBD2
clone size: few
CDR3 length: 18
CDR3 DNA: TGTGCCAGCAGTCCCCTAACCGGGACTAGCGGGGGGGAGGAGACCCAGTACTTC
CDR3 protein: CASSPLTGTSGGEETQYF

V gene: TRBV20-1
J gene: TRBJ2-7
D gene: TRBD2
clone size: many
CDR3 length: 15
CDR3 DNA: TGCAGTGCTAGCGGCGCGGGAGGGAGGGCCTACGAGCAGTACTTC
CDR3 protein: CSASGAGGRAYEQYF

V gene: TRBV7-9
J gene: TRBJ2-2
D gene: TRBD2
clone size: many
CDR3 length: 16
CDR3 DNA: TGTGCCAGCAGCCCTAGCGGGAGGGCCCGAACCGGGGAGCTGTTTTTT
CDR3 protein: CASSPSGRARTGELFF

V gene: TRBV7-9
J gene: TRBJ2-3
D gene: TRBD2
clone size: many
CDR3 length: 17
CDR3 DNA: TGTGCCAGCAGCGGAAAGACTAGCGGGAGTATCGGAGATACGCAGTATTTT
CDR3 protein: CASSGKTSGSIGDTQYF

V gene: TRBV20-1
J gene: TRBJ1-1
D gene: NA
clone size: NA
CDR3 length: 16
CDR3 DNA: TGCAGTGCTAGAGATCCCTCCGAGGGGCCGAACACTGAAGCTTTCTTT
CDR3 protein: CSARDPSEGPNTEAFF

V gene: TRBV12-3/TRBV12-4
J gene: TRBJ2-7
D gene: TRBD2
clone size: many
CDR3 length: 16
CDR3 DNA: TGTGCCAGCAGTCGACGGACTAGCGGGAATGTCCACGAGCAGTACTTC
CDR3 protein: CASSRRTSGNVHEQYF

V gene: TRBV20-1
J gene: TRBJ1-1
D gene: NA
clone size: NA
CDR3 length: 13
CDR3 DNA: TGCAGTGCTGAGCTGGGGGTCGGCACTGAAGCTTTCTTT
CDR3 protein: CSAELGVGTEAFF

V gene: TRBV7-9
J gene: TRBJ2-7
D gene: NA
clone size: many
CDR3 length: 18
CDR3 DNA: TGTGCCAGCAGCTCCTCCGGGGCAGGGGCGCGGATATTTTACGAGCAGTACTTC
CDR3 protein: CASSSSGAGARIFYEQYF

V gene: TRBV6-1
J gene: TRBJ1-5
D gene: TRBD1
clone size: NA
CDR3 length: 14
CDR3 DNA: TGTGCCAGCAGTCACAGGGGAACGGGACAGCCCCAGCATTTT
CDR3 protein: CASSHRGTGQPQHF

V gene: TRBV9
J gene: TRBJ2-3
D gene: TRBD2
clone size: many
CDR3 length: 15
CDR3 DNA: TGTGCCAGCAGCACCCTAGCGGCCAGCACAGATACGCAGTATTTT
CDR3 protein: CASSTLAASTDTQYF

V gene: TRBV20-1
J gene: TRBJ2-7
D gene: TRBD2
clone size: many
CDR3 length: 15
CDR3 DNA: TGCAGTGCTAGGGTACTAGCGGGAGAAACCTACGAGCAGTACTTC
CDR3 protein: CSARVLAGETYEQYF

V gene: TRBV30
J gene: TRBJ1-5
D gene: TRBD1
clone size: many
CDR3 length: 13
CDR3 DNA: TGTGCCTGGGGGGGACAGCACAATCAGCCCCAGCATTTT
CDR3 protein: CAWGGQHNQPQHF

V gene: TRBV20-1
J gene: TRBJ1-1
D gene: NA
clone size: once
CDR3 length: 11
CDR3 DNA: TGCAGTGCTATGGACGACACTGAAGCTTCCTTT
CDR3 protein: CSAMDDTEASF

V gene: TRBV11-3
J gene: TRBJ2-1
D gene: NA
clone size: many
CDR3 length: 16
CDR3 DNA: TGTGCCAGCAGCTTAGTATTCGGGAGTAACGACAATGAGCAGTTCTTC
CDR3 protein: CASSLVFGSNDNEQFF

V gene: TRBV12-5
J gene: TRBJ1-6
D gene: NA
clone size: many
CDR3 length: 14
CDR3 DNA: TGTGCTAGTGGTTTGTGGGGGCGGAATTCACCCCTCCACTTT
CDR3 protein: CASGLWGRNSPLHF

V gene: TRBV6-1
J gene: TRBJ1-5
D gene: NA
clone size: many
CDR3 length: 14
CDR3 DNA: TGTGCCAGCAGTGAAGGGGCAGGGAGGCAGCCCCAGCATTTT
CDR3 protein: CASSEGAGRQPQHF

V gene: TRBV3-1
J gene: TRBJ2-2
D gene: NA
clone size: many
CDR3 length: 16
CDR3 DNA: TGTGCCAGCAGCCTTGTCAGGCCCGATGGGATCGGGGAGCTGTTTTTT
CDR3 protein: CASSLVRPDGIGELFF

V gene: TRBV19
J gene: TRBJ2-7
D gene: TRBD1
clone size: many
CDR3 length: 14
CDR3 DNA: TGTGCCAGTAGGCGGGCGGGACAGGGCTACGAGCAGTACTTC
CDR3 protein: CASRRAGQGYEQYF

V gene: TRBV28
J gene: TRBJ2-3
D gene: NA
clone size: many
CDR3 length: 13
CDR3 DNA: TGTGCCAGCAGTCTCGACAATCCGGGTACGCAGTATTTT
CDR3 protein: CASSLDNPGTQYF

V gene: TRBV2
J gene: TRBJ1-6
D gene: NA
clone size: NA
CDR3 length: 14
CDR3 DNA: TGTGCCAGCAGTGAGGCACAGGGTGGGTCACCCCTCCACTTT
CDR3 protein: CASSEAQGGSPLHF

V gene: TRBV5-1
J gene: TRBJ1-4
D gene: TRBD1
clone size: NA
CDR3 length: 15
CDR3 DNA: TGCGCCAGCAGCTTGGTCGGGACAGGGACTGAAAAACTGTTTTTT
CDR3 protein: CASSLVGTGTEKLFF

V gene: TRBV7-2
J gene: TRBJ2-7
D gene: TRBD1
clone size: many
CDR3 length: 18
CDR3 DNA: TGTGCCAGCAGCTTAGCGCTTGGAGGCAGGGGGCGCCTTTACGAGCAGTACTTC
CDR3 protein: CASSLALGGRGRLYEQYF

V gene: TRBV7-6
J gene: TRBJ2-1
D gene: NA
clone size: many
CDR3 length: 14
CDR3 DNA: TGTGCCAGCAGCTTAGGACAAGAGGTCAATGAGCAGTTCTTC
CDR3 protein: CASSLGQEVNEQFF

V gene: TRBV19
J gene: TRBJ1-2
D gene: TRBD1
clone size: once
CDR3 length: 15
CDR3 DNA: TGTGCCAGTAGTATGATCGGGACAGCCCAGCTTGGCTACACCTTC
CDR3 protein: CASSMIGTAQLGYTF